The present entry profiles one T cell receptor (beta chain) with its context. The antigen is unknown. The sample is drawn from a study of T cells in localized non-small cell lung cancer. Whole-study results and caveats: Longer overall survival was seen with higher T cell density measured in blood. Only one tumor region went through sequencing, so heterogeneity may still be there.

Assay: immunoSEQ multiplex PCR; the TCRdb copy retains only in-frame clones and omits some. The data contain 3,000 to 4,500 clones, about 26% of them singletons. Germline V gene sequence: CDR1 WNHNN, CDR2 SYGVQD (reference sequence). There are 12 residues in the CDR3. The V end lost 1 base, the J end lost 5 bases, and 6 bases lay between the germline ends. Sequencing was performed on lung tumor tissue, taken before any cancer treatment. This sequence joins TRBV10-1 and TRBJ2-7; D is ambiguous. The receptor was isolated from a woman between 35 and 75 years old with stage I lung adenocarcinoma. CDR3 sequence: CASSEYSHEQYF. The CDR3 DNA reads TGCGCCAGCAGTGAGTATTCCCACGAGCAGTACTTC.